This T cell receptor beta chain appears in the sequencing data of a study of T cells in Graves' hyperthyroidism and ophthalmopathy. Findings of the study overall: Separation of ophthalmopathy from stable hyperthyroidism was achieved by a 13 V-J model.

The CDR3 covers 15 residues. The ends were cut back, 2 bases at V and 2 bases at J, with 11 bases in the middle. CDR1 is SGDLS, CDR2 YYNGEE, per germline. This clonotype was seen repeatedly, ten times or more. Its antigen remains unidentified. An absence of ophthalmopathy progression within 18 months meant stable Graves' hyperthyroidism. Hyperthyroidism was newly diagnosed in patients aged 18 to 65 (duration under 2 months). Diagnoses used clinical symptoms, serum thyroxine and TRAb, thyroid ultrasound and orbital computed tomography. RNA transcripts were the template for amplifying TCR beta CDR3 regions. The study used the HTBI primer set for a first-round RT-PCR of the TCR CDR3. Via MiXCR, TCRdb re-called the multiplex PCR reads, giving one row per CDR3 protein. This sample carries about 400,000 distinct CDR3 sequences, less than 20% of them seen once, and the ten largest clones take approximately 7.5%.

The TCR was taken from a woman younger than 35 with Graves' hyperthyroidism. This sequence joins TRBV9 and TRBJ1-5, with D perhaps TRBD1 (5 bases). Sample: blood. CDR3 protein: CASSVGGTGNQPQHF. In DNA form, the CDR3 reads TGTGCCAGCAGCGTGGGGGGGACTGGCAATCAGCCCCAGCATTTT.